Each of the 26 T cell receptor beta chains below was sequenced from the same sample in a study of post-analysis software for immune sequencing data. Points from the study as a whole: Patients carried a handful of TRBV segments more frequently than controls did, and TRBV5-6, TRBV5-1 and TRBV20-1 were among them.

These receptors have no identified antigens. Libraries were made from TCR beta cDNA, and they carried unique molecular identifiers. TCRdb itself ran the PCR reads through MiXCR, one entry per CDR3 protein. The sample consists of about 400,000 distinct CDR3 sequences, around 37% of them appearing once. Material: blood. Receptors were obtained from a girl aged 5 to 17 with multiple sclerosis.

The count of this clonotype is one. The CDR3 is CASSTRTSIGGEQYF. The CDR3 nucleotides are TGTGCCAGTAGTACTCGGACGAGCATCGGAGGCGAGCAGTACTTC. The rearrangement links TRBV19 to TRBJ2-7; the D gene is possibly TRBD2 (5 bases). The CDR3 covers 15 residues. In germline, CDR1 is LNHDA, CDR2 SQIVND (reference sequence). The V and J ends lost 4 bases and 6 bases respectively, with 19 bases between them.

This clonotype was detected only a few times. The rearrangement links TRBV4-1 to TRBJ2-1; D gene ambiguous. Trimming left V 0 bases short and J 4 bases short, with 4 bases between. The CDR3 has 13 residues. Germline-derived CDR1 and CDR2 are MGHRA and YSYEKL. CDR3 amino acids: CASSQEVYNEQFF. The DNA of the CDR3 is TGCGCCAGCAGCCAAGAAGTTTACAATGAGCAGTTCTTC.

This clonotype was found a few times. The rearrangement joins TRBV11-2 to TRBJ2-1; unclear D gene. The V end lost 1 base, the J end lost 4 bases, and 11 bases lay between the germline ends. CDR3 size: 15 residues. CDR1 is SGHAT, CDR2 FQNNGV, per germline. In nucleotides, the CDR3 is TGTGCCAGCAGCTTAGTTGCCGGTCCTTACAATGAGCAGTTCTTC. It translates to CASSLVAGPYNEQFF.

The chain links TRBV5-1 to TRBJ2-7; possibly TRBD2 for D (5 bases). This CDR3 has 13 amino acids. CDR1 and CDR2 from the germline V gene are SGHRS and YFSETQ. Trimming pared 1 base from V and 3 bases from J, leaving 8 bases between. CDR3 nucleotide sequence: TGCGCCAGCAGCTTGAGCGGATACTACGAGCAGTACTTC. This codes for CASSLSGYYEQYF.

The chain links TRBV12-3 or TRBV12-4 to TRBJ1-1; the match to TRBD1 covers 8 bases. The CDR3 sequence is 13 residues long. Unmatched junction bases numbered 7, after V lost 6 bases and J lost 7 bases. CDR3 in amino acids: CASSRNGQGEAFF. The CDR3 nucleotides are TGTGCCAGCAGCCGCAACGGACAGGGTGAAGCTTTCTTT.

The chain carries TRBV5-1 and TRBJ2-5, with D perhaps TRBD2 (6 bases). The CDR3 spans 14 residues. Trimming took 2 bases from V and 2 from J, leaving 10 bases between them. The germline CDR1 and CDR2 sequences are SGHRS and YFSETQ. The CDR3 DNA sequence: TGCGCCAGCAGCTTCGGAGGGGCTCAAGAGACCCAGTACTTC. Encoded protein: CASSFGGAQETQYF.

This clonotype came up a few times. V gene TRBV2 combines with J gene TRBJ2-7; D perhaps matches TRBD1 (6 bases). Germline assignment: CDR1 SNHLY and CDR2 FYNNEI. V was shortened by 6 bases and J by 2 bases, with 17 bases between the two germline ends. CDR3 length: 15 amino acids. The chain's CDR3 is CASRAQGHAAYEQYF. CDR3 nucleotides: TGTGCCAGCAGGGCACAGGGACACGCGGCCTACGAGCAGTACTTC.

On this clonotype itself: Compared with germline, one end of the junction differs, possibly owing to a read error. V and J are TRBV27 and TRBJ1-2; D possibly corresponds to TRBD1 (6 bases). Germline CDR1 MNHEY, CDR2 SMNVEV (reference sequence). The length of the CDR3 is 12 residues. CDR3 nucleotide sequence: TGTACCAGCATGGGGGCCTACTATGGCTACACCTTC. Encoded protein: CTSMGAYYGYTF.

The chain recombines TRBV18 with TRBJ1-5; D not resolved. Germline V lookup: CDR1 KGHSH, CDR2 LQKENI. This CDR3 has 13 amino acids. V dropped 2 bases and J dropped 4 bases, with 6 bases sitting between them. The CDR3 sequence: CASSPDGNQPQHF. In DNA form, the CDR3 reads TGTGCCAGCTCACCAGATGGAAATCAGCCCCAGCATTTT.

The rearrangement links TRBV7-2 to TRBJ1-5; 10 positions agree with TRBD1. The CDR3 spans 15 residues. V dropped 8 bases and J dropped 3; count of bases not matched to a gene: 7. Germline CDR1 is SGHTA and CDR2 is FQGNSA. The CDR3: CASSTGTGVNQPQHF. The DNA for the CDR3 is TGTGCCAGCTCCACCGGGACAGGGGTCAATCAGCCCCAGCATTTT.

J is TRBJ2-5 and V is TRBV6-5, with 9 bases identical to TRBD1. J was trimmed by 0 bases and V by 2 bases; bases with no gene match: 10. The CDR3 consists of 18 residues. Per germline, CDR1 MNHEY and CDR2 SVGAGI. CDR3 region: CASSYPRQGETNQETQYF. As DNA, the CDR3 is TGTGCCAGCAGTTACCCAAGACAGGGGGAAACGAACCAAGAGACCCAGTACTTC.

The chain joins TRBV4-1 to TRBJ1-4; TRBD1 agrees at 7 bases. V gave up 7 bases and J gave up 3 bases; unmatched junction bases: 11. The CDR3 runs 16 residues. Germline V gives CDR1 MGHRA, CDR2 YSYEKL. The DNA for the CDR3 is TGCGCCAGCACCTTACAGGGGAAGGGGGCTAATGAAAAACTGTTTTTT. This sequence encodes CASTLQGKGANEKLFF.

A remark on this clonotype: One junction end does not reproduce the germline sequence, and a read error may be involved. Here the CDR3 reads CASIQDSQGAPTDTQYF. CDR3 nucleotides: TGCGCCAGCATCCAAGATTCCCAGGGGGCCCCCACAGATACGCAGTATTTT. The chain joins TRBV4-3 to TRBJ2-3; 8 bases fit TRBD1. This CDR3 region has 17 residues. CDR1 is LGHNA, CDR2 YSLEER, per germline.

The chain links TRBV7-8 to TRBJ2-5; D call uncertain. The V gene's germline CDR1 is SGHVS and CDR2 FQNEAQ. The CDR3 loop spans 11 amino acids. V lost 5 bases and J lost 4, with 5 bases in between. Here the CDR3 DNA reads TGTGCCAGCAGCAAAACAGAGACCCAGTACTTC. It is translated as CASSKTETQYF.

The rearrangement joins TRBV7-6 to TRBJ2-1; unclear D gene. This CDR3 is 14 amino acids long. The V gene lost 0 bases and the J gene lost 5 bases, with 8 bases spanning the gap. The germline V gene encodes CDR1 SGHVS and CDR2 FNYEAQ. For the CDR3, the DNA is TGTGCCAGCAGCTTAGCTGGGCTTCACAATGAGCAGTTCTTC. Translated, it gives CASSLAGLHNEQFF.

The chain joins TRBV20-1 to TRBJ1-1; TRBD1 might be the D (5 bases). The CDR3 length is 15 residues. Trimming pared 0 bases from V and 5 bases from J, leaving 16 bases between. Looked up from germline, CDR1 is DFQATT and CDR2 is SNEGSKA (reference sequence). The CDR3 loop reads CSARDNLGGGTEAFF. The CDR3 nucleotides are TGCAGTGCTAGAGATAATCTGGGGGGGGGTACTGAAGCTTTCTTT.

The chain has TRBV20-1 and TRBJ1-2; TRBD1 agrees at 9 bases. The CDR3 length is 13 residues. Germline V gives CDR1 DFQATT, CDR2 SNEGSKA (reference sequence). J lost 4 bases, V lost 4 bases, and 4 bases had no gene match. CDR3 coding DNA: TGCAGTGCTAATCCGGGACAGGGCTATGGCTACACCTTC. Its translation is CSANPGQGYGYTF.

V gene TRBV11-2 combines with J gene TRBJ2-7; 15 bases are shared with TRBD2. After removal of 5 bases from V and 5 bases from J, the junction contained 16 bases not matched to a gene. This CDR3 region has 19 residues. Germline V lookup: CDR1 SGHAT, CDR2 FQNNGV. This chain's CDR3 is CASSRGTSGGPTPLHEQYF. CDR3 nucleotides: TGTGCCAGCAGCCGAGGGACTAGCGGGGGGCCGACCCCACTCCACGAGCAGTACTTC.

The J gene is TRBJ2-1, the V gene TRBV6-1; TRBD1 aligns across 8 bases. With 4 bases clipped from V and 6 bases from J, the junction kept 11 bases outside the gene matches. The CDR3 loop spans 16 amino acids. Germline CDR1 is MNHNS and CDR2 is SASEGT. The CDR3 region is CASSAQPWTGFNEQFF. As DNA, the CDR3 is TGTGCCAGCAGTGCCCAGCCCTGGACAGGGTTCAATGAGCAGTTCTTC.

This clonotype was recorded at least ten times. The V call is TRBV20-1, the J call TRBJ1-2; 10 nucleotides match TRBD1. CDR1 and CDR2 (germline): DFQATT, SNEGSKA (reference sequence). The CDR3 extends over 13 amino acids. V shed 4 bases and J 2 bases; nucleotides not matched to a gene: 1. The CDR3 region has the DNA TGCAGTGCTACGACAGGGGGCAACTATGGCTACACCTTC. Translation gives CSATTGGNYGYTF.

The chain combines TRBV7-8 with TRBJ2-7; no reliable D call. Germline V lookup: CDR1 SGHVS, CDR2 FQNEAQ. The V gene lost 1 base and the J gene lost 3 bases, with 13 bases spanning the gap. This CDR3 has 15 amino acids. CDR3 coding DNA: TGTGCCAGCAGCTTAGAGCGCGCGAGCAACTACGAGCAGTACTTC. This translates into CASSLERASNYEQYF.

This clonotype was observed a few times. A much larger clone lies a single base off, so this may be a read error. J is TRBJ2-6 and V is TRBV3-1; D gene ambiguous. The CDR3 has 12 residues. From germline, CDR1 is LGHDT and CDR2 YNNKEL (reference sequence). The V and J ends lost 7 bases and 0 bases respectively, with 1 base between them. The CDR3 spells CASNSGANVLTF. The CDR3 nucleotides read TGTGCCAGCAACTCTGGGGCCAACGTCCTGACTTTC.

The chain carries TRBV6-4 and TRBJ2-3; D is perhaps TRBD2 (6 bases). Germline V gene data show CDR1 as MRHNA and CDR2 as SNTAGT. V gave up 5 bases and J gave up 0 bases, with 15 bases separating them. The CDR3 loop spans 16 amino acids. The CDR3 sequence: CASSPEGVLSTDTQYF. The CDR3 nucleotides read TGTGCCAGCAGTCCGGAGGGCGTTTTGAGCACAGATACGCAGTATTTT.

The V gene is TRBV6-2 or TRBV6-3, the J gene TRBJ2-1; tentative D call: TRBD1 (6 bases). The CDR3 loop spans 14 amino acids. V was cut by 5 bases and J by 0 bases, with 8 bases left in between. Germline V gene lookup returns CDR1 MNHEY and CDR2 SVGEGT. CDR3 nucleotide sequence: TGTGCCAGCAGTACAGGGCACTCCTACAATGAGCAGTTCTTC. Its translation: CASSTGHSYNEQFF.

This rearrangement joins TRBV29-1 to TRBJ2-5; 8 nucleotides align to TRBD1. Germline V CDR1 and CDR2: SQVTM, ANQGSEA. This CDR3 spans 14 amino acids. The V segment lost 2 bases and the J segment 5 bases; nucleotides outside the gene matches: 7. Written as DNA, the CDR3 is TGCAGCGTTGAATCCCAGGGGGCGAGGGAGACCCAGTACTTC. Translation gives CSVESQGARETQYF.

This clonotype was counted only a few times. V usage is TRBV4-1 and J usage is TRBJ2-1; 12 bases agree with TRBD1. The ends lost 0 bases at V and 7 bases at J; junction bases unmatched: 7. The length of the CDR3 is 17 residues. The germline V gene has CDR1 MGHRA and CDR2 YSYEKL. The CDR3 sequence is CASSQDRGDRGRNEQFF. The DNA of the CDR3 is TGCGCCAGCAGCCAAGATCGGGGGGACAGGGGGCGAAATGAGCAGTTCTTC.